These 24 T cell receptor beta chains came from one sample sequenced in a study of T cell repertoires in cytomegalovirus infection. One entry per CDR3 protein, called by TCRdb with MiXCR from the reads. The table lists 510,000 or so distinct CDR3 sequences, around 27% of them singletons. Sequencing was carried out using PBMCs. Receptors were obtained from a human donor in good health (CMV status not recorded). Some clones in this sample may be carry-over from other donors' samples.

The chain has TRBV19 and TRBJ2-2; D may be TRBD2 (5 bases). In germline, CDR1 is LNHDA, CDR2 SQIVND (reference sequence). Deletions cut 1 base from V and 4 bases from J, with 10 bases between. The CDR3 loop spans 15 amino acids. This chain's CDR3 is CASSIAVAGTGELFF. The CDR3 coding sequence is TGTGCCAGTAGTATAGCGGTCGCGGGCACCGGGGAGCTGTTTTTT. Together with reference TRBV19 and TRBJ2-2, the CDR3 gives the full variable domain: DGGITQSPKYLFRKEGQNVTLSCEQNLNHDAMYWYRQDPGQGLRLIYYSQIVNDFQKGDIAEGYSVSREKKESFPLTVTSAQKNPTAFYLCASSIAVAGTGELFFGEGSRLTVL.

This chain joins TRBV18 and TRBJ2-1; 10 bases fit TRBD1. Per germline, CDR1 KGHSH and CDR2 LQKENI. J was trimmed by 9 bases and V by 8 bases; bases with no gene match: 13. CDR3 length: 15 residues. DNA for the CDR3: TGTGCCAGCACTTTCACTCGACAGGGGGCCGGTGAGCAGTTCTTC. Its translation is CASTFTRQGAGEQFF.

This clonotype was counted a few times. The CDR3 here is CASSFRGMDTQYF. The CDR3, as DNA: TGTGCCAGCAGCTTCCGGGGGATGGATACGCAGTATTTT. This sequence joins TRBV5-5 and TRBJ2-3, with D possibly being TRBD2 (6 bases). The germline CDR1 and CDR2 sequences are SGHKS and YYEKEE (reference sequence). Trimming removed 2 bases from V and 6 bases from J, with 10 bases in between. CDR3 length equals 13 residues.

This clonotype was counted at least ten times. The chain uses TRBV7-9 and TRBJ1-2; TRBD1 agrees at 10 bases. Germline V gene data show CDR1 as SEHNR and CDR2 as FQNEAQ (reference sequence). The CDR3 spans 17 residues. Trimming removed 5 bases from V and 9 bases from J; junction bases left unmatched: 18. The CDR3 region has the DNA TGTGCCAGCAGCGGACTGATACTAGGACAGGGGGAAAGAAGCTACACCTTC. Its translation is CASSGLILGQGERSYTF.

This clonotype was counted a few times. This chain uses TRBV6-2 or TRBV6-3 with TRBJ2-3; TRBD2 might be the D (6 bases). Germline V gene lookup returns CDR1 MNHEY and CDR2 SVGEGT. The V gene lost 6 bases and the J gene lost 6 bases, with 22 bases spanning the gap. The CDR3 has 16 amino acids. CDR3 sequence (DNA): TGTGCCAGCAGGGGCGGGGCTATAACTTCGGTGGATACGCAGTATTTT. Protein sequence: CASRGGAITSVDTQYF.

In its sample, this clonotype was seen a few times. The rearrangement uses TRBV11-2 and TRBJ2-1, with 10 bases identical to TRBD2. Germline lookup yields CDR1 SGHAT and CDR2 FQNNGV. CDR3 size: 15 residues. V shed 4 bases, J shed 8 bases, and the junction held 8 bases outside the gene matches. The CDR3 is CASSSLAGVRHEQFF. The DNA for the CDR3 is TGTGCCAGCAGCTCCCTAGCGGGAGTAAGGCATGAGCAGTTCTTC.

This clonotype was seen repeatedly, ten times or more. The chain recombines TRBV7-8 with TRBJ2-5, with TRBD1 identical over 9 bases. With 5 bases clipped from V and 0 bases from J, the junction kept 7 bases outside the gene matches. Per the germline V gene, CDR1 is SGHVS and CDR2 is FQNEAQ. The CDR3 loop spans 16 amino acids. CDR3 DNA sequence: TGTGCCAGCAGCAGAGGACAGGGGCAGTACCAAGAGACCCAGTACTTC. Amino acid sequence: CASSRGQGQYQETQYF.

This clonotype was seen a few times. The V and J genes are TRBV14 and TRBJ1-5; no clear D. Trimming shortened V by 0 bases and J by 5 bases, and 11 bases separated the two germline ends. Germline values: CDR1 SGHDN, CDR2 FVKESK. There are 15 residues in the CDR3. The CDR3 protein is CASSQEGRTDQPQHF. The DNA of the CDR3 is TGTGCCAGCAGCCAAGAGGGAAGAACGGATCAGCCCCAGCATTTT.

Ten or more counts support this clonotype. The DNA for the CDR3 is TGTGCCAGCAGGGAGACAGTCCTGGGGGCCAACGTCCTGACTTTC. This translates into CASRETVLGANVLTF. The V gene is TRBV6-1, the J gene TRBJ2-6; D possibly corresponds to TRBD1 (5 bases). The germline V gene has CDR1 MNHNS and CDR2 SASEGT. Trimming stripped 6 bases from V and 4 bases from J, with 13 bases between. The CDR3 contains 15 residues.

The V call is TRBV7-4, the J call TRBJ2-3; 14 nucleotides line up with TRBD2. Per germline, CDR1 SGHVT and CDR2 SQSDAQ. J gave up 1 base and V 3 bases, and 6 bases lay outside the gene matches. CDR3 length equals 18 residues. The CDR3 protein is CASSFGLAGGKGTDTQYF. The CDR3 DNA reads TGTGCCAGCAGCTTCGGACTAGCGGGAGGAAAGGGCACAGATACGCAGTATTTT.

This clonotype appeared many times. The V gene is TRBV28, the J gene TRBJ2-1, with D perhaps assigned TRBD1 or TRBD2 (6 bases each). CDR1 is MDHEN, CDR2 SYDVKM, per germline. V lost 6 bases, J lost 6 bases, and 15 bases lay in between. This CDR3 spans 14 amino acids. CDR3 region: CASSSPRGGNEQFF. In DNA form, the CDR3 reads TGTGCCAGCAGCTCCCCCAGGGGAGGCAATGAGCAGTTCTTC.

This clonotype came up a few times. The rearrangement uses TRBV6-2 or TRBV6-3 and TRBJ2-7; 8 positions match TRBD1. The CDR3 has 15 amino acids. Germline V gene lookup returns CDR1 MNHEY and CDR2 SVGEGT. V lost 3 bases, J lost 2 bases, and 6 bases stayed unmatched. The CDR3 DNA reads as TGTGCCAGCAGTTATGGGACAGGCCTACCCTACGAGCAGTACGTC. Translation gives CASSYGTGLPYEQYV.

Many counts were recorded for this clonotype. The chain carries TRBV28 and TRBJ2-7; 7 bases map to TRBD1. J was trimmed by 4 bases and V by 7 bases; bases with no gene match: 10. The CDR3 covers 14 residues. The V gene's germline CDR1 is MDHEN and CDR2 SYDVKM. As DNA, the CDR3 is TGTGCCAGCAACCGGGACAGAAGCTCTTACGAGCAGTACTTC. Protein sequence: CASNRDRSSYEQYF. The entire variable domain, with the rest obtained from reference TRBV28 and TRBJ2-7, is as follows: DVKVTQSSRYLVKRTGEKVFLECVQDMDHENMFWYRQDPGLGLRLIYFSYDVKMKEKGDIPEGYSVSREKKERFSLILESASTNQTSMYLCASNRDRSSYEQYFGPGTRLTVT.

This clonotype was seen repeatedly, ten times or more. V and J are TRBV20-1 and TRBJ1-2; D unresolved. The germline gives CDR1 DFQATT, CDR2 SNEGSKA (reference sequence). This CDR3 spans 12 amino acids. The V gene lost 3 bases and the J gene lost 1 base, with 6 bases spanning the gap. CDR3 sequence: CSARDLNYGYTF. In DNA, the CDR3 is TGCAGTGCTAGGGACCTTAACTATGGCTACACCTTC.

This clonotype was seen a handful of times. CDR3 residues: CASSLVRSYNEQFF. As DNA, the CDR3 is TGTGCCAGCAGTTTAGTACGCTCCTACAATGAGCAGTTCTTC. The chain couples TRBV27 to TRBJ2-1; D gene ambiguous. Per the germline V gene, CDR1 is MNHEY and CDR2 is SMNVEV (reference sequence). V was pared by 2 bases and J by 0 bases, with 5 bases between. The CDR3 runs to 14 residues.

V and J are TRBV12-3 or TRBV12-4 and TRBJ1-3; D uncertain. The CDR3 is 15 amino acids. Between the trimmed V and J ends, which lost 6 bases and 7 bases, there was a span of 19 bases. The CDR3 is CASSFPTTSANTIYF. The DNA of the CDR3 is TGTGCCAGCAGCTTCCCGACGACTTCGGCGAACACCATATATTTT.

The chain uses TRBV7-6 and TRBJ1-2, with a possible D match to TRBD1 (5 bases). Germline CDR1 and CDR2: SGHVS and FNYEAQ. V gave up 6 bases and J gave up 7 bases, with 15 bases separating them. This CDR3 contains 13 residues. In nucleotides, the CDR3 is TGTGCCAGCAGTCGGGGGGAGGGTCGTGGCTACACCTTC. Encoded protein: CASSRGEGRGYTF.

The CDR3 bases are TGCAGTGCTCGGCCCCCGACAGGGAGGACTGGAAACACCATATATTTT. This translates into CSARPPTGRTGNTIYF. The chain couples TRBV20-1 to TRBJ1-3, with TRBD1 identical over 7 bases. With 5 bases clipped from V and 2 bases from J, the junction kept 12 bases outside the gene matches. CDR3 length equals 16 residues. Germline CDR1 is DFQATT and CDR2 is SNEGSKA (reference sequence).

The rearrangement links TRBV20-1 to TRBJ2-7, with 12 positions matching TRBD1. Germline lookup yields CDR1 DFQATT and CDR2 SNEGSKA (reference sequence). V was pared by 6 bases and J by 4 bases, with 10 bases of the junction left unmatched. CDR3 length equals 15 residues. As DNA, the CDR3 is TGCAGTGCCTTAGGAGGGACAGGGGGCTTGTACGAGCAGTACTTC. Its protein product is CSALGGTGGLYEQYF.

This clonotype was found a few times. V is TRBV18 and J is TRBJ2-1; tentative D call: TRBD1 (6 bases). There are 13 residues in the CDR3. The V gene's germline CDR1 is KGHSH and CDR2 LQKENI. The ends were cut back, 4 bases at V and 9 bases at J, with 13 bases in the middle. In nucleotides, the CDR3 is TGTGCCAGCTCACTGGGACACGGACTTGAGCAGTTCTTC. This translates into CASSLGHGLEQFF.

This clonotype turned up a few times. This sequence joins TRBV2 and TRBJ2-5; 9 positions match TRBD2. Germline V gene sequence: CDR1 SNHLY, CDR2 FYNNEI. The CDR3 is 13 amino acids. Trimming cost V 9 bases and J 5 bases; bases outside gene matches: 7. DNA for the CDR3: TGTGCCAGTGGGACTAGCTTCCGGGAGACCCAGTACTTC. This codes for CASGTSFRETQYF. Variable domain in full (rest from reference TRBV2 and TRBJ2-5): EPEVTQTPSHQVTQMGQEVILRCVPISNHLYFYWYRQILGQKVEFLVSFYNNEISEKSEIFDDQFSVERPDGSNFTLKIRSTKLEDSAMYFCASGTSFRETQYFGPGTRLLVL.

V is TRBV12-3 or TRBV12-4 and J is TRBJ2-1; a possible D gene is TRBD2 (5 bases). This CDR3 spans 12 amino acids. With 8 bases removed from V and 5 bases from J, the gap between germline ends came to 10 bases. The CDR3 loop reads CASAREHNEQFF. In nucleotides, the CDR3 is TGTGCCAGCGCAAGGGAGCACAATGAGCAGTTCTTC.

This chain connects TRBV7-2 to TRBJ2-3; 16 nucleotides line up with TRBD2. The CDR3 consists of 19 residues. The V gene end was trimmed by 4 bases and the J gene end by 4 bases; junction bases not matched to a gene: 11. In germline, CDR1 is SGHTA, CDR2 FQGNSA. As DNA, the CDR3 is TGTGCCAGCAGCTCCCACCCGGGACTAGCGGGAGGGCGGCCAGATACGCAGTATTTT. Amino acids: CASSSHPGLAGGRPDTQYF. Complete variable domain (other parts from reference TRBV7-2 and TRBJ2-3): GAGVSQSPSNKVTEKGKDVELRCDPISGHTALYWYRQSLGQGLEFLIYFQGNSAPDKSGLPSDRFSAERTGGSVSTLTIQRTQQEDSAVYLCASSSHPGLAGGRPDTQYFGPGTRLTVL.

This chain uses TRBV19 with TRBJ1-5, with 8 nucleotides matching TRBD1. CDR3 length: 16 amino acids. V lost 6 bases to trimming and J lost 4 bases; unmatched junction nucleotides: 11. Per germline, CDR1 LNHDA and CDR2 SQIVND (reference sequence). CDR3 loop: CASRGPGQVKNQPQHF. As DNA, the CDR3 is TGTGCCAGTAGGGGACCGGGACAGGTGAAAAATCAGCCCCAGCATTTT.